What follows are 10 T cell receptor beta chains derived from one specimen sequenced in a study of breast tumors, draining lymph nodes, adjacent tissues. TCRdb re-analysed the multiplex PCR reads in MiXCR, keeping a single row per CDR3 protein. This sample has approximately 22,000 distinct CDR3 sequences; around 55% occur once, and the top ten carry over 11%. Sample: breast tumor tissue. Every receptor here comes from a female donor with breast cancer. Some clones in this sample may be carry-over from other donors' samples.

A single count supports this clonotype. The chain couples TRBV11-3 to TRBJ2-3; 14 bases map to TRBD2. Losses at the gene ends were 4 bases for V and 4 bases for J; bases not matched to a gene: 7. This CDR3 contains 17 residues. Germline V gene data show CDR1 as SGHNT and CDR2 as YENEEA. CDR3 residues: CASSSRLAGGPPDTQYF. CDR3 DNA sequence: TGTGCCAGCAGCTCAAGACTAGCGGGGGGGCCGCCAGATACGCAGTATTTT.

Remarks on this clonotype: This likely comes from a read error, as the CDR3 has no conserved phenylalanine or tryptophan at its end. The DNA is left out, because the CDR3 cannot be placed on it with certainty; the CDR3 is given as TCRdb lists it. The CDR3 reads CASSLTRGNYGYTFGS. The chain recombines TRBV7-3 with TRBJ2-1; the D segment call TRBD1 is taken from the table without a DNA check. The CDR3 totals 16 residues, both ends included. Germline loops: CDR1 SGHTA, CDR2 FQGTGA.

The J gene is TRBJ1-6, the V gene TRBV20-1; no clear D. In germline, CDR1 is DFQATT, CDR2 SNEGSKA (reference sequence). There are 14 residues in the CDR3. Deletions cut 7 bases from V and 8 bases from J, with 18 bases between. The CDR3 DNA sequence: TGCAGTGATACAGCCTCTCTCGGGGATTCACCCCTCCACTTT. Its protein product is CSDTASLGDSPLHF.

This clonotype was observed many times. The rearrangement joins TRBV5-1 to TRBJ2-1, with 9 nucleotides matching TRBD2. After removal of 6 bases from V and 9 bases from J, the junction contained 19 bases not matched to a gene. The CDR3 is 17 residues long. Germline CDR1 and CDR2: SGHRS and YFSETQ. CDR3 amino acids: CASKGEVAGVGHGEQFF. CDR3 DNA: TGCGCCAGCAAGGGGGAAGTAGCGGGAGTGGGACATGGTGAGCAGTTCTTC.

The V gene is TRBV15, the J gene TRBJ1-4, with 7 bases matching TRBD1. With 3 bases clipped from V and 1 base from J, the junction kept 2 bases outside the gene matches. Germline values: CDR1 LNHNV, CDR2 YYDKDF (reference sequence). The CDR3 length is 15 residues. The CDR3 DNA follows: TGTGCCACCAGCAGTTACAGGGGAACTAATGAAAAACTGTTTTTT. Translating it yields CATSSYRGTNEKLFF.

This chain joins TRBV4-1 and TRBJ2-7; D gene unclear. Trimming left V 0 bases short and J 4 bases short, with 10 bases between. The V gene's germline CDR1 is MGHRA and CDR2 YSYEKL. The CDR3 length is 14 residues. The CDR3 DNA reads TGCGCCAGCAGCCAAGATCTGTCGTATTACGAGCAGTACTTC. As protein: CASSQDLSYYEQYF.

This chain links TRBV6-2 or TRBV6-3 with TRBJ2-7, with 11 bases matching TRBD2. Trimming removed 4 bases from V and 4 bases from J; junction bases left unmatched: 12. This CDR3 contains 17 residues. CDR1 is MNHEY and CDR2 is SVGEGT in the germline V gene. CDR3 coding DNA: TGTGCCAGCAGTTTCCTAGCGGGAGGACATTCCTCTTACGAGCAGTACTTC. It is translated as CASSFLAGGHSSYEQYF.

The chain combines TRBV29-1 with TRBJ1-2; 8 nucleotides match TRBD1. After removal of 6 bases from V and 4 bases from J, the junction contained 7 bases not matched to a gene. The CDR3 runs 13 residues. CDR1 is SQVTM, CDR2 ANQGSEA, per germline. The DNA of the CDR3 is TGCAGCGTCGGTCCCGGGACAGGCTATGGCTACACCTTC. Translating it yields CSVGPGTGYGYTF.

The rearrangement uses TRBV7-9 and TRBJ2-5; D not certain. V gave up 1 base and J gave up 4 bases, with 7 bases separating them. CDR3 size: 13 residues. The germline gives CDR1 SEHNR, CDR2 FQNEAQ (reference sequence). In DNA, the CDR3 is TGTGCCAGCAGCTTAGTTGTGGTAGAGACCCAGTACTTC. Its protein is CASSLVVVETQYF.

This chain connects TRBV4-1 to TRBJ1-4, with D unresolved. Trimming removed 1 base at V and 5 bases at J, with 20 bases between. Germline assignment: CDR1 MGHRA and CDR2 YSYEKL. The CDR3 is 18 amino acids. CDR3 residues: CASSQVLVRNSTNEKLFF. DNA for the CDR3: TGCGCCAGCAGCCAAGTTCTGGTCCGAAATTCCACAAATGAAAAACTGTTTTTT.